This TCR beta chain appears in the sequencing data of a study of cytomegalovirus exposure and HLA in healthy donors. Overall study findings and caveats: Cytomegalovirus association was assigned to under 200 TCR beta chains. A later analysis linked 15,000 to 20,000 TCR beta sequences to HLA alleles at 0.05 false discovery rate.

Regarding this clone: Antigen specificity is unknown.

Germline V gives CDR1 MDHEN, CDR2 SYDVKM. This CDR3 contains 16 residues. V trimming: 2 bases; J trimming: 4 bases; junction bases outside the gene matches: 6. Donors in the study were healthy people who gave bone marrow. PCR was performed using 60 Vbeta and 13 Jbeta primers. Original processing methods: In a later analysis, the count reached roughly 80 million unique TCR beta chains, with 9 million to 11 million shared. The data were produced by immunoSEQ multiplex PCR, yet TCRdb's version contains in-frame clones alone and is incomplete. V, J and clone size were drawn from that table, and D and trimming were deduced from the DNA. The sample shows about 120,000 clones, under 85% of them seen only once.

The chain is built from TRBV28 and TRBJ1-5, with 9 bases matching TRBD1. The sequenced material came from PBMCs. The sequence was collected from a man aged 35 to 55 in good health and CMV-seropositive. CDR3 DNA: TGTGCCAGCAGTTTAAAGCCGGGACAGGGAAATCAGCCCCAGCATTTT. Translation gives CASSLKPGQGNQPQHF.